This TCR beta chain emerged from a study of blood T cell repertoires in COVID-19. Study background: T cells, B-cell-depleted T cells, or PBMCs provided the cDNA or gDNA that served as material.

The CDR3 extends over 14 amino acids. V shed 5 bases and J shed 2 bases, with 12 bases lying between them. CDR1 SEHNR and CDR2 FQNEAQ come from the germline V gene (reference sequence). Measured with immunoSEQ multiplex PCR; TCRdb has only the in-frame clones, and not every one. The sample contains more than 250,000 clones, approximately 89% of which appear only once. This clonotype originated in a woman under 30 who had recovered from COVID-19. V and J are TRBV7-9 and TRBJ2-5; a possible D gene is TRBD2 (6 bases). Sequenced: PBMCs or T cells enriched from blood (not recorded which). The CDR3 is CASSLTGRQETQYF. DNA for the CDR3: TGTGCCAGCAGCCTGACCGGGAGACAAGAGACCCAGTACTTC.